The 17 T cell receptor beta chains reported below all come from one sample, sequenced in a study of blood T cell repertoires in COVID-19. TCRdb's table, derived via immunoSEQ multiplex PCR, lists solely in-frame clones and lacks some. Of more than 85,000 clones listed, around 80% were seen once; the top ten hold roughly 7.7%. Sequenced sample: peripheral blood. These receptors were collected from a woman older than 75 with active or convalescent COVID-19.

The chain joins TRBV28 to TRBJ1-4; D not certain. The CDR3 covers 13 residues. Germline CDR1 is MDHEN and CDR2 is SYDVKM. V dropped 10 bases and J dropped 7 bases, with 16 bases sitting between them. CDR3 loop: CATPGILGEKLFF. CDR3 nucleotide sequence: TGTGCCACCCCCGGGATCCTGGGTGAAAAACTGTTTTTT.

CDR3 DNA: TGTGCCACCAGTGATCGGCGGGAGGTCCAAAACATTCAGTACTTC. Translating it yields CATSDRREVQNIQYF. V is TRBV24-1 and J is TRBJ2-4; 8 nucleotides line up with TRBD2. Germline CDR1 reads KGHDR; CDR2 reads SFDVKD. The length of the CDR3 is 15 residues. V was clipped by 3 bases and J by 5 bases; unmatched bases: 5.

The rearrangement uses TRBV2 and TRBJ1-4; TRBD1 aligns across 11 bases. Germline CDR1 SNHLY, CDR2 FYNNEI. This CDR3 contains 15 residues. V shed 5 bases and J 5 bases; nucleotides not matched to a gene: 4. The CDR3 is CASSPGQGVNEKLFF. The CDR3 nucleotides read TGTGCCAGCAGTCCGGGACAGGGGGTAAATGAAAAACTGTTTTTT. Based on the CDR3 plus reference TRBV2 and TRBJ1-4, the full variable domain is EPEVTQTPSHQVTQMGQEVILRCVPISNHLYFYWYRQILGQKVEFLVSFYNNEISEKSEIFDDQFSVERPDGSNFTLKIRSTKLEDSAMYFCASSPGQGVNEKLFFGSGTQLSVL.

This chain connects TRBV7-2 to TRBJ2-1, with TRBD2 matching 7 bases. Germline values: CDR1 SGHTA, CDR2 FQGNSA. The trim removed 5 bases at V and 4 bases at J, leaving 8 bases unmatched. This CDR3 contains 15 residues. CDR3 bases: TGTGCCAGCAGCACCCGGCCTAGCGGTTACAATGAGCAGTTCTTC. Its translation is CASSTRPSGYNEQFF.

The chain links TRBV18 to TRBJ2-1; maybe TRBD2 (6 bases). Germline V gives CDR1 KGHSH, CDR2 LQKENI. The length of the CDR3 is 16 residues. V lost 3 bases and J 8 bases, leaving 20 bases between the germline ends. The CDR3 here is CASSPSLAQARDEQFF. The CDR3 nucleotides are TGTGCCAGCTCACCCTCCCTAGCGCAAGCGAGGGATGAGCAGTTCTTC.

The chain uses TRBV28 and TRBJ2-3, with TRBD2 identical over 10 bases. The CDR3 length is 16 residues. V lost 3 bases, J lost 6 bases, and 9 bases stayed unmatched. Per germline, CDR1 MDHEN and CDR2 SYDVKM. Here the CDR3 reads CASSFWSGRVKDTQYF. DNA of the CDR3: TGTGCCAGCAGTTTCTGGAGCGGGAGGGTTAAGGATACGCAGTATTTT.

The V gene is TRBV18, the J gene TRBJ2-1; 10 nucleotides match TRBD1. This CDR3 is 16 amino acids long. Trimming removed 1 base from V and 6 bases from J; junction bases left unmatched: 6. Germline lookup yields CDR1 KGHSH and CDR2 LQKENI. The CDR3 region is CASSPQGTGVRNEQFF. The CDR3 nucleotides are TGTGCCAGCTCACCACAAGGGACAGGGGTGCGCAATGAGCAGTTCTTC.

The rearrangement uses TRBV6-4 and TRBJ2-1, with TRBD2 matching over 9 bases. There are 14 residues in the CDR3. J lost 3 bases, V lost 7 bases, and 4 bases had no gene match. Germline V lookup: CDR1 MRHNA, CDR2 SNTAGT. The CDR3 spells CASISGRNYNEQFF. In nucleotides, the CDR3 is TGTGCCAGCATTAGCGGGAGAAACTACAATGAGCAGTTCTTC.

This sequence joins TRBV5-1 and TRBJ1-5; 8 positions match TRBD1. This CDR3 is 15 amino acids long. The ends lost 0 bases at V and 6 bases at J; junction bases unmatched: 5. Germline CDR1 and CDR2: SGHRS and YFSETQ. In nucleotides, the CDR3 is TGCGCCAGCAGCTTGGAGGACAGGGTTGGTCAGCCCCAGCATTTT. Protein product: CASSLEDRVGQPQHF. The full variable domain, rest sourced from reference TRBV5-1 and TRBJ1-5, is KAGVTQTPRYLIKTRGQQVTLSCSPISGHRSVSWYQQTPGQGLQFLFEYFSETQRNKGNFPGRFSGRQFSNSRSEMNVSTLELGDSALYLCASSLEDRVGQPQHFGDGTRLSIL.

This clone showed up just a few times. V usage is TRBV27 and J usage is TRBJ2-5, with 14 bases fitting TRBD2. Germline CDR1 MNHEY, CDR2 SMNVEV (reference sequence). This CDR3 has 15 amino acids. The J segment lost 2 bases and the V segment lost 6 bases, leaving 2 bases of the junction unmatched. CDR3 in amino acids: CASRRTSGRQETQYF. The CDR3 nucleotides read TGTGCCAGCAGGCGGACTAGCGGGAGGCAAGAGACCCAGTACTTC.

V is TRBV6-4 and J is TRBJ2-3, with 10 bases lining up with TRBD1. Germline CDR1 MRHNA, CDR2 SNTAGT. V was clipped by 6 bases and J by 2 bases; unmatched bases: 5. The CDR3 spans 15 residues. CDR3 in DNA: TGTGCCAGCAGGAAGGGACAGGGGATCACAGATACGCAGTATTTT. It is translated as CASRKGQGITDTQYF.

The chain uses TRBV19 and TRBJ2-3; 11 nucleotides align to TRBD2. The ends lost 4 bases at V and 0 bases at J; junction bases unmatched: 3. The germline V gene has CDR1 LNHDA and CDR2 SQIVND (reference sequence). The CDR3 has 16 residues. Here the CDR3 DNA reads TGTGCCAGTAGTACCCGGACTAGCGGGAGCACAGATACGCAGTATTTT. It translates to CASSTRTSGSTDTQYF.

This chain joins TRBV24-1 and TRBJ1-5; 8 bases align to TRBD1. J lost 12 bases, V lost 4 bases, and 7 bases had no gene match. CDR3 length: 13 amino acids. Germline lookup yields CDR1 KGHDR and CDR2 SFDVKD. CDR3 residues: CATSDRGPYGQHF. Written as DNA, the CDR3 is TGTGCCACCAGTGACAGGGGGCCGTACGGCCAGCATTTT.

Here the CDR3 reads CSAKQGETQYF. The CDR3 DNA follows: TGCAGTGCGAAGCAGGGAGAGACCCAGTACTTC. The gene calls are TRBV20-1 and TRBJ2-5; maybe TRBD1 (5 bases). V was clipped by 6 bases and J by 4 bases, with 9 bases between them. The germline V gene encodes CDR1 DFQATT and CDR2 SNEGSKA (reference sequence). This CDR3 is built from 11 residues.

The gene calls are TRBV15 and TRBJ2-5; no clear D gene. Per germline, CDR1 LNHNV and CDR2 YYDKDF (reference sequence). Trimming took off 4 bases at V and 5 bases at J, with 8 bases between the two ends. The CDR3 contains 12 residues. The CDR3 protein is CATSTGVETQYF. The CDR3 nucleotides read TGTGCCACCAGCACAGGCGTTGAGACCCAGTACTTC.

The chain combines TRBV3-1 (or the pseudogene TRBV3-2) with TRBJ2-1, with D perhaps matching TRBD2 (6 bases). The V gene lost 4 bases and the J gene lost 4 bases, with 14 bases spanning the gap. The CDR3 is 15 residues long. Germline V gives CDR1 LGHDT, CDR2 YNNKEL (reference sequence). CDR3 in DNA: TGTGCCAGCAGCCCTTGGGCGGGAAGTTACAATGAGCAGTTCTTC. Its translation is CASSPWAGSYNEQFF.

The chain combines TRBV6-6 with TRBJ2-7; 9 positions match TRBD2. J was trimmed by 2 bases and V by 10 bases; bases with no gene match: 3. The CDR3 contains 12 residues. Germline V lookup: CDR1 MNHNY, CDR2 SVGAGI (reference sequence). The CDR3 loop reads CATSGTTYEQYF. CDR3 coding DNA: TGTGCCACTAGCGGGACGACCTACGAGCAGTACTTC.